These 24 T cell receptor beta chains came from one sample sequenced in a study of tumor-infiltrating lymphocytes in oesophageal squamous cell carcinoma. TCRdb re-analysed the PCR reads in MiXCR, keeping a single row per CDR3 protein. The sample includes about 20,000 distinct CDR3 sequences, around 43% of them seen just once. The sample comprised blood. These receptors originate from a male donor with esophageal squamous cell carcinoma.

The rearrangement uses TRBV12-3 or TRBV12-4 and TRBJ1-2; D gene ambiguous. The V and J ends lost 1 base and 2 bases respectively, with 5 bases between them. This CDR3 contains 13 residues. The chain's CDR3 is CASSLGINYGYTF. CDR3 bases: TGTGCCAGCAGTTTAGGGATCAACTATGGCTACACCTTC.

At least ten counts were recorded for this clonotype. J is TRBJ2-7 and V is TRBV7-9; D ambiguous. Matching the DNA end better, TRBJ2-1 makes the J call doubtful. Germline CDR1 SEHNR, CDR2 FQNEAQ (reference sequence). The CDR3 contains 13 residues. CDR3 nucleotide sequence: TGTGCCAGCAAAGATCCCCGGGTGGACGAGCAGTTCTTC. Encoded protein: CASKDPRVDEQFF.

The rearrangement joins TRBV7-2 to TRBJ2-1; TRBD1 might be the D (5 bases). Germline V gene lookup returns CDR1 SGHTA and CDR2 FQGNSA. The CDR3 covers 15 residues. Trimming left V 0 bases short and J 4 bases short, with 10 bases between. In nucleotides, the CDR3 is TGTGCCAGCAGCTTAGCTCAGGGTTGGTACAATGAGCAGTTCTTC. Encoded protein: CASSLAQGWYNEQFF.

The chain couples TRBV12-3 or TRBV12-4 to TRBJ2-1; TRBD2 matches at 9 bases. Trimming removed 7 bases from V and 8 bases from J; junction bases left unmatched: 6. The CDR3 has 13 residues. CDR3 sequence (DNA): TGTGCCAGCACTACCGGGACTAGCTATGAGCAGTTCTTC. Residues: CASTTGTSYEQFF.

This chain links TRBV7-6 with TRBJ2-1; no reliable D call. Germline V gives CDR1 SGHVS, CDR2 FNYEAQ. The V end lost 4 bases, the J end lost 0 bases, and 7 bases lay between the germline ends. This CDR3 region has 14 residues. CDR3 region: CASSSLPSYNEQFF. As DNA, the CDR3 is TGTGCCAGCAGCTCCCTCCCCTCCTACAATGAGCAGTTCTTC.

Details on this clonotype: Since no conserved phenylalanine or tryptophan closes the CDR3, a read error is the likely cause. It is unclear where the CDR3 begins or ends on the DNA, so no DNA is shown, and the CDR3 is as TCRdb lists it. This rearrangement joins TRBV7-2 to TRBJ1-1. A total of 14 residues make up the CDR3, ends included. Germline V lookup: CDR1 SGHTA, CDR2 FQGNSA. The CDR3 sequence is CASSRAAMATPSVR.

This clonotype showed up just a few times. This sequence joins TRBV19 and TRBJ2-7, with a possible D match to TRBD2 (6 bases). The length of the CDR3 is 14 residues. V was cut by 6 bases and J by 4 bases, with 16 bases left in between. Per germline, CDR1 LNHDA and CDR2 SQIVND (reference sequence). CDR3 sequence: CASSRTTRGYEQYF. CDR3 DNA sequence: TGTGCCAGTAGCCGGACTACTCGGGGGTACGAGCAGTACTTC.

This clonotype was observed a handful of times. The CDR3 DNA follows: TGTGCCAGCAGCCCCCGGGAGACAGATGGAGAGACCCAGTACTTC. Protein: CASSPRETDGETQYF. This rearrangement joins TRBV7-6 to TRBJ2-5; D possibly corresponds to TRBD2 (6 bases). The length of the CDR3 is 15 residues. Trimming cost V 5 bases and J 4 bases, with 17 bases left between them. From germline, CDR1 is SGHVS and CDR2 FNYEAQ. The complete variable domain, with remaining parts taken from reference TRBV7-6 and TRBJ2-5, reads GAGVSQSPRYKVTKRGQDVALRCDPISGHVSLYWYRQALGQGPEFLTYFNYEAQQDKSGLPNDRFSAERPEGSISTLTIQRTEQRDSAMYRCASSPRETDGETQYFGPGTRLLVL.

The rearrangement joins TRBV7-3 to TRBJ2-4; D might be TRBD1 (6 bases). The J call is uncertain, as TRBJ2-1 better fits the DNA end. CDR3 size: 16 residues. Germline V lookup: CDR1 SGHTA, CDR2 FQGTGA. The CDR3 region is CASSLTPRGAYNEQFF. The DNA of the CDR3 is TGTGCCAGCAGCTTAACCCCCAGGGGCGCCTACAATGAGCAGTTCTTC.

This clonotype was counted a single time. This chain links TRBV7-2 with TRBJ2-7; tentative D call: TRBD1 (6 bases). Germline values: CDR1 SGHTA, CDR2 FQGNSA. V lost 1 base and J lost 7, with 17 bases in between. The CDR3 is made up of 15 amino acids. This CDR3 reads CASSLVGAGVNEQYF. DNA for the CDR3: TGTGCCAGCAGCTTAGTGGGGGCCGGGGTCAATGAGCAGTACTTC.

This clonotype was seen ten or more times. The chain links TRBV27 to TRBJ1-1; the D gene is possibly TRBD1 (5 bases). Per germline, CDR1 MNHEY and CDR2 SMNVEV (reference sequence). The CDR3 has 17 residues. Trimming cost V 7 bases and J 1 base, with 22 bases left between them. The CDR3 DNA reads TGTGCCAGCATGGGAGGGGTGGGTAATGTGGCGAACACTGAAGCTTTCTTT. This gives the protein CASMGGVGNVANTEAFF.

This clonotype was seen repeatedly, ten times or more. The chain recombines TRBV11-2 with TRBJ2-7, with D perhaps matching TRBD1 (5 bases). The CDR3 extends over 15 amino acids. The germline gives CDR1 SGHAT, CDR2 FQNNGV. The V gene lost 0 bases and the J gene lost 5 bases, with 14 bases spanning the gap. This chain's CDR3 is CASSLDLGRVNEQYF. As DNA, the CDR3 is TGTGCCAGCAGCTTAGATCTTGGCAGGGTGAACGAGCAGTACTTC. Drawing the rest from reference TRBV11-2 and TRBJ2-7, the complete variable domain is EAGVAQSPRYKIIEKRQSVAFWCNPISGHATLYWYQQILGQGPKLLIQFQNNGVVDDSQLPKDRFSAERLKGVDSTLKIQPAKLEDSAVYLCASSLDLGRVNEQYFGPGTRLTVT.

The chain couples TRBV15 to TRBJ2-7; D is perhaps TRBD1 (5 bases). V lost 4 bases and J lost 1, with 5 bases in between. This CDR3 is built from 12 residues. The germline gives CDR1 LNHNV, CDR2 YYDKDF (reference sequence). CDR3 protein: CATSTGSYEQYF. The DNA for the CDR3 is TGTGCCACCAGCACAGGGTCCTACGAGCAGTACTTC.

This chain joins TRBV27 and TRBJ2-3; 10 bases match TRBD1. The J call may not be correct, given that the DNA end is closer to TRBJ2-7. Germline values: CDR1 MNHEY, CDR2 SMNVEV (reference sequence). The CDR3 has 13 amino acids. DNA for the CDR3: TGTGCCAGCAGGTGGACAGGGGGCTACGAGCAGTACTTC. This codes for CASRWTGGYEQYF.

The table lists this clonotype with many counts. The V and J genes are TRBV5-6 and TRBJ2-5; D possibly corresponds to TRBD2 (5 bases). V dropped 5 bases and J dropped 11 bases, with 22 bases sitting between them. The CDR3 is made up of 14 amino acids. From germline, CDR1 is SGHDT and CDR2 YYEEEE. This chain's CDR3 is CASSMLADYNEQYF. The CDR3 coding sequence is TGTGCCAGCAGTATGTTGGCAGACTACAATGAGCAGTACTTC. Full variable domain (rest looked up from reference TRBV5-6 and TRBJ2-5): DAGVTQSPTHLIKTRGQQVTLRCSPKSGHDTVSWYQQALGQGPQFIFQYYEEEERQRGNFPDRFSGHQFPNYSSELNVNALLLGDSALYLCASSMLADYNEQYFGPGTRLLVL.

This clonotype was seen repeatedly, ten times or more. For the CDR3, the DNA is TGTGCCAGCAGCTTGGGGGCGGGCGCCCCAAACTATGGCTACACCTTC. Amino acids: CASSLGAGAPNYGYTF. The chain joins TRBV5-5 to TRBJ1-2; the D is unclear. CDR3 size: 16 residues. The V gene's germline CDR1 is SGHKS and CDR2 YYEKEE (reference sequence). V lost 0 bases to trimming and J lost 2 bases, with 14 bases between them.

For this clonotype: This is likely a read error, given that the CDR3 carries no conserved phenylalanine or tryptophan at its end. The limits of the CDR3 on the DNA are not certain, so only TCRdb's listed CDR3 is given. The rearrangement uses TRBV7-8 and TRBJ2-7; TRBD2, as called in the table, went unchecked against the DNA. The V gene's germline CDR1 is SGHVS and CDR2 FQNEAQ. The CDR3 length equals 10 residues, ends included. CDR3 sequence reads: CASSLMDGLA.

As concerns this clonotype: This may arise from a read error, as a much more abundant clone is one base away. This chain joins TRBV5-1 and TRBJ2-7; 11 bases match TRBD1. Losses at the gene ends were 5 bases for V and 7 bases for J; bases not matched to a gene: 11. CDR1 and CDR2 from the germline V gene are SGHRS and YFSETQ. The CDR3 has 15 residues. CDR3 protein: CASSPDRGRYNEQYF. In nucleotides, the CDR3 is TGCGCCAGCAGTCCGGACAGGGGGCGCTACAATGAGCAGTACTTC.

A note on this clonotype: This likely comes from a read error, as the CDR3 has no conserved phenylalanine or tryptophan at its end. No DNA is shown, since the ends of the CDR3 on it are uncertain; the CDR3 is the one TCRdb lists. This chain links TRBV7-2 with TRBJ2-1. Germline V gives CDR1 SGHTA, CDR2 FQGNSA. The CDR3 spans 8 amino acids, including both terminal residues. This chain's CDR3 is CASSKTRP.

A note on this clonotype: This CDR3 is missing its conserved last phenylalanine or tryptophan, likely due to a read error. The DNA is omitted, as the CDR3 cannot be located on it reliably, and the CDR3 follows TCRdb's listing. This chain links TRBV7-3 with TRBJ2-7; the table's D gene call, TRBD1, was not cross checked with the DNA. Germline CDR1 and CDR2: SGHTA and FQGTGA. Counting both end residues, the CDR3 totals 14 amino acids. CDR3 amino acids: CASSQNVGEQYFGS.

This chain links TRBV28 with TRBJ2-3; TRBD2 matches 9 bases. After removal of 0 bases from V and 1 base from J, the junction contained 5 bases not matched to a gene. Per germline, CDR1 MDHEN and CDR2 SYDVKM. The CDR3 is made up of 17 amino acids. The CDR3 here is CASSLWASGDGTDTQYF. The CDR3 nucleotides are TGTGCCAGCAGTTTATGGGCTAGCGGGGATGGCACAGATACGCAGTATTTT.

This clonotype has more than one count but fewer than ten. The V and J genes are TRBV7-2 and TRBJ2-5; 7 positions agree with TRBD2. The DNA matches TRBJ2-7 better at its end, which makes the J call doubtful. The germline V gene has CDR1 SGHTA and CDR2 FQGNSA. This CDR3 contains 16 residues. This chain's CDR3 is CASSLGQAGLPYEQYF. The DNA for the CDR3 is TGTGCCAGCAGCTTAGGACAAGCGGGATTACCCTACGAGCAGTACTTC.

There are many counts of this clonotype. The rearrangement uses TRBV6-1 and TRBJ2-7; D might be TRBD1 (7 bases). Trimming cost V 5 bases and J 7 bases, with 24 bases left between them. The CDR3 contains 16 residues. Germline V gene lookup returns CDR1 MNHNS and CDR2 SASEGT. CDR3 residues: CASSPRGGGAYNEQYF. Written as DNA, the CDR3 is TGTGCCAGCAGTCCGCGAGGAGGGGGCGCCTACAATGAGCAGTACTTC.

This clonotype was counted at least ten times. The chain employs TRBV19 and TRBJ2-1, with TRBD2 identical over 9 bases. The CDR3 is 16 residues long. The germline V gene encodes CDR1 LNHDA and CDR2 SQIVND (reference sequence). With V trimmed by 3 bases and J by 4 bases, 7 bases remained unmatched. The CDR3 here is CASSISGGDLYNEQFF. The CDR3 region has the DNA TGTGCCAGTAGTATTAGCGGGGGTGACCTATACAATGAGCAGTTCTTC.